What follows are 8 T cell receptor beta chains derived from one specimen sequenced in a study of early T cells in non-severe SARS-CoV-2 infection. In TCRdb, the 5' RACE reads were re-called with MiXCR into one record per CDR3 protein. The sample shows 25,000 to 30,000 distinct CDR3 sequences, roughly 5.9% of them seen only once. The specimen sequenced was whole blood. The receptors were sampled from an adult who was a healthcare worker with PCR-confirmed SARS-CoV-2 infection or an uninfected control (not recorded which).

The table lists this clonotype with many counts. The chain uses TRBV10-1 and TRBJ1-1; D remains ambiguous. The germline CDR1 and CDR2 sequences are WNHNN and SYGVQD (reference sequence). The CDR3 runs to 13 residues. Trimming cost V 3 bases and J 0 bases, with 5 bases left between them. The CDR3 sequence is CASSESVNTEAFF. The CDR3 nucleotides read TGCGCCAGCAGTGAATCGGTGAACACTGAAGCTTTCTTT.

This clonotype was seen a handful of times. Here the CDR3 reads CSAKTSGLMTF. The CDR3 coding sequence is TGCAGTGCTAAGACTAGCGGGCTTATGACTTTC. V and J are TRBV20-1 and TRBJ2-6; 10 nucleotides line up with TRBD2. V shed 4 bases and J 17 bases; nucleotides not matched to a gene: 5. CDR1 DFQATT and CDR2 SNEGSKA come from the germline V gene (reference sequence). CDR3 length: 11 amino acids.

This clonotype was counted many times. The CDR3 loop is CASSSVGRAYNEQFF. CDR3 coding DNA: TGTGCCAGCAGCTCCGTGGGACGGGCCTACAATGAGCAGTTCTTC. This rearrangement joins TRBV7-8 to TRBJ2-1; D possibly uses TRBD1 or TRBD2 (5 bases each). This CDR3 spans 15 amino acids. Germline values: CDR1 SGHVS, CDR2 FQNEAQ. Trimming shortened V by 4 bases and J by 2 bases, and 12 bases separated the two germline ends.

This clonotype was seen at least ten times. The chain links TRBV7-9 to TRBJ2-1; 9 bases line up with TRBD2. J was trimmed by 8 bases and V by 3 bases; bases with no gene match: 8. The CDR3 extends over 15 amino acids. Germline V gene sequence: CDR1 SEHNR, CDR2 FQNEAQ (reference sequence). CDR3 sequence: CASSFLLAGDDEQFF. In DNA form, the CDR3 reads TGTGCCAGCAGCTTCCTCTTAGCGGGGGATGATGAGCAGTTCTTC.

Ten or more counts support this clonotype. The chain uses TRBV19 and TRBJ1-6, with 8 bases that match TRBD1. The CDR3 has 14 residues. Losses at the gene ends were 5 bases for V and 11 bases for J; bases not matched to a gene: 8. CDR1 is LNHDA, CDR2 SQIVND, per germline (reference sequence). The CDR3 DNA reads TGTGCCAGTAGTGGCCAGGGACAGGCTCCACCCCTCCACTTT. Amino acids: CASSGQGQAPPLHF.

This clonotype occurred a few times. The gene calls are TRBV6-6 and TRBJ2-1; D call uncertain. CDR1 MNHNY and CDR2 SVGAGI come from the germline V gene (reference sequence). The CDR3 sequence is 14 residues long. V lost 6 bases, J lost 4 bases, and 13 bases lay in between. The CDR3 here is CASRPAANYNEQFF. Here the CDR3 DNA reads TGTGCCAGCAGGCCCGCGGCGAATTACAATGAGCAGTTCTTC.

This clonotype has only a few counts. The chain links TRBV11-2 to TRBJ2-5, with D possibly matching TRBD2 (5 bases). Trimming took off 4 bases at V and 3 bases at J, with 9 bases between the two ends. In germline, CDR1 is SGHAT, CDR2 FQNNGV. The CDR3 has 13 amino acids. The CDR3, as DNA: TGTGCCAGCAGCTGGACTGGAAAAGAGACCCAGTACTTC. The encoded protein is CASSWTGKETQYF.

Judged by abundance, this clonotype is medium-sized (0.01 to 0.1%). This chain uses TRBV6-1 with TRBJ2-3; 8 bases line up with TRBD2. The CDR3 is 17 amino acids. Per the germline V gene, CDR1 is MNHNS and CDR2 is SASEGT. With 7 bases clipped from V and 1 base from J, the junction kept 13 bases outside the gene matches. Here the CDR3 reads CASTEQVAGRGTDTQYF. The CDR3 bases are TGTGCCAGCACCGAACAGGTAGCGGGACGTGGCACAGATACGCAGTATTTT.